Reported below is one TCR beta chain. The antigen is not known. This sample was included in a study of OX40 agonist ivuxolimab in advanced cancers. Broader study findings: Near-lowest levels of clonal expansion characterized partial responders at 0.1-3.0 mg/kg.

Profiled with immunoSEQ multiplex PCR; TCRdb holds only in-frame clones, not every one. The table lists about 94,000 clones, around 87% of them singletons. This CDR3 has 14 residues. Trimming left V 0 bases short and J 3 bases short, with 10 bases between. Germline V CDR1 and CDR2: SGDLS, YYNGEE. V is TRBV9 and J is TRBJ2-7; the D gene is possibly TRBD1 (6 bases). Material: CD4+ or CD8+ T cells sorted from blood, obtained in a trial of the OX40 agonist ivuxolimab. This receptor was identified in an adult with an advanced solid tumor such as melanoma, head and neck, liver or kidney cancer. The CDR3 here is CASSVDRVGYEQYF. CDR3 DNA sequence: TGTGCCAGCAGCGTAGACAGGGTTGGCTACGAGCAGTACTTC.